Below, one TCR beta chain is given with its context. Some clones are missing from TCRdb's copy, which holds only in-frame ones; the method was immunoSEQ multiplex PCR. Here the sample spans approximately 70,000 clones, 86% being singletons. The CDR3 is 16 residues long. Germline V lookup: CDR1 MNHNS, CDR2 SASEGT. Trimming left V 0 bases short and J 1 base short, with 12 bases between. The sample comes from a study of blood T cell repertoires in COVID-19. This sequence originates from a woman aged 60-70 years with acute or convalescent COVID-19. The material sequenced was peripheral blood. The chain recombines TRBV6-1 with TRBJ2-5; D is possibly TRBD1 (5 bases). The CDR3 protein is CASSEAQGIFQETQYF. CDR3 DNA sequence: TGTGCCAGCAGTGAAGCTCAGGGAATCTTCCAAGAGACCCAGTACTTC.